This T cell receptor (beta chain) comes out of a study of shared clonotypes between healthy human individuals (dated by TCRdb to 2018 to 2020). About the study as a whole: A couple of women and a few men aged 18 to 49 years were included in the cohort. For each donor, three plates each were used for CD4 naive and CD4 memory, two plates were used for CD8 naive, and one plate was used for CD8 memory. Blood TCR repertoires of several healthy adults were deeply sequenced to estimate repertoire size and the extent of clonotype sharing between individuals. Libraries were prepared and TCR repertoires were sequenced by different laboratories using diverse techniques, in order to increase sequencing depth and limit assay-specific biases. Between about 0.85 and 8.9 billion PBMCs per donor were obtained by leukapheresis.

Using the deep immunoSEQ assay, multiplex PCR amplified TCR CDR3 regions from genomic DNA. Genomic DNA extracted from each cell subset was distributed evenly over all wells of several immunoSEQ 96-well plates, and each plate served as one replicate. For sorted subsets, each replicate PCR was loaded with about 0.2 ug genomic DNA, equivalent to about 30,000 T cell genomes. The purified libraries were quantified using a Qubit 3.0 fluorometer, sized with a Bioanalyzer 2100, and then quantified again using the KAPA Library Quantification kit. Each immunoSEQ 96-well plate was sequenced on its own single-read 150-cycle Illumina NextSeq 550 flow cell. The study's processing was this. Because the immunoSEQ output included only junctional sequences and no quality scores, the filtering could not be the same as the filtering used for full-length reads. To assign V/J genes and CDR3, sequences were annotated against IMGT germline references using PyIR, a Python wrapper for IgBLAST v1.9. Reads were filtered out if the reads had weak V/J assignments (E-value above 1e-6), no CDR3, stop codons, out-of-frame junctions, or ambiguous translated residues. V3J clonotypes were defined as sequences sharing an identical inferred V gene, J gene, and CDR3 amino acid sequence. Percentage overlap between repertoires was calculated by dividing the number of shared unique clonotypes by the size of the smaller repertoire. Three approaches were used to assess repertoire richness: RTK rarefaction, the Chao1 estimator, and Recon v2.1 estimates of unobserved clonotypes. Generation probabilities for all TCRbeta clonotypes obtained by the gDNA method from a few donors were computed using OLGA. TCRdb mirrors the immuneACCESS table, restricted to in-frame sequences. Some clones are absent from its copies; in checked studies, under half trace to an unresolved V gene, and the reason for the others is unknown. The DNA was the basis for D and trimming; V, J and clone size are from that table. This sample has over a million clones in its table, and approximately 97% of those were observed once. The biggest ten clones account for roughly 1.2% of the sample.

Donors were healthy HIV-negative adults with no recently reported acute infections or vaccinations. All donors were Caucasian adults living in Nashville, Tennessee, USA. Magnetic negative selection was used to enrich CD4+ T cells, after which naive cells were positively selected on CD45RA and the negative fraction became the memory subset. After blood collection by leukapheresis, PBMCs were isolated using Ficoll-Histopaque density gradient centrifugation and then cryopreserved in the vapor phase of liquid nitrogen. Analytical flow cytometry was used to check the purity and quantity of each magnetically sorted T cell population. Each sorted fraction had its genomic DNA isolated and then quantified by UV absorbance on a Nanodrop 2000c. Notes on this clone: The antigen it recognizes is unknown. No much larger clone exists at a distance of one base, and base qualities are not known.

The germline V gene (reference sequence) provides CDR1 MNHEY and CDR2 SMNVEV. At the junction V is shortened by 10 bases and J by 1 base, with 14 bases in between. Including cysteine and phenylalanine, the CDR3 has 14 amino acids. Solely the CDR3 DNA is kept, with 42 bases framed from the first base. Study-level results and caveats: The small number of donors limited the genetic and exposure-history diversity represented. Rarefaction of sorted-subset datasets indicated incomplete sequencing despite the large sequencing depth. Compared with non-shared clonotypes, the clonotypes found in all four sorted-subset donors had higher generation probabilities. When several donors were compared, the shared fraction of clonotypes was approximately 5% for naive CD4, about 4% for naive CD8, 2.3% for memory CD4, and roughly 0.43% for memory CD8. Based on pairwise subsampling, the degree of clonotype sharing among donors was expected to be affected by sequencing depth. Estimated clonotype richness was generally larger for naive than for memory subsets. Sampling was restricted to blood, and TCR repertoires in tissues likely differ from the TCR repertoires found in blood.

The specimen was naive CD4+ T cells sorted from blood. The sample's cell subset or site, from its label and the paper: CD45RA+ positively selected. The V and J segments used are TRBV27 and TRBJ1-5, with the D segment identity uncertain. This clonotype originated in a man between 25 and 39 years old in good health. The DNA reads TGTGCCACCCGGCCGGGAGTGAGCAATCAGCCCCAGCATTTT. Its coded protein is CATRPGVSNQPQHF.